These 6 T cell receptor beta chains originate from one sample sequenced in a study of beta chain features in type 1 diabetes. The authors reverse transcribed all of the isolated RNA, so sequencing captured expressed TCRB transcripts. Here immunoSEQ multiplex PCR was the method, and the copy in TCRdb shows in-frame clones only, minus some. Of some 330,000 clones detected, about 11% appear once; the ten largest clones hold under 0.02%. The specimen was naive CD4+ T cells from blood. Receptors were obtained from a woman in her twenties or thirties in good health.

The chain couples TRBV9 to TRBJ2-2; TRBD2 matches 10 bases. Germline trimming cut 3 bases from V and 6 bases from J; bases unmatched to any gene: 5. The CDR3 consists of 15 residues. The germline V gene has CDR1 SGDLS and CDR2 YYNGEE. The CDR3 loop is CASSGGTSASGELFF. Written as DNA, the CDR3 is TGTGCCAGCAGCGGAGGGACTAGCGCATCCGGGGAGCTGTTTTTT.

This clone showed up just a few times. The rearrangement joins TRBV2 to TRBJ2-7, with TRBD2 matching over 13 bases. The CDR3 covers 20 residues. Germline CDR1 and CDR2: SNHLY and FYNNEI. With V trimmed by 2 bases and J by 2 bases, 15 bases remained unmatched. The CDR3 bases are TGTGCCAGCAGTGAATTGGGACTAGCGGGACGGAGGAAGGACCCCTACGAGCAGTACTTC. As protein: CASSELGLAGRRKDPYEQYF.

This clone has only a few counts. The junction departs from the called germline gene at one end, perhaps through a read error. This chain connects TRBV7-2 to TRBJ1-2, with a tentative D call TRBD1 (6 bases). Germline loops: CDR1 SGHTA, CDR2 FQGNSA. This CDR3 has 14 amino acids. CDR3 in amino acids: CASRFAQGRYGYTF. For the CDR3, the DNA is TGTGCCAGCCGCTTCGCGCAGGGGCGCTATGGCTACACCTTC.

This clone was counted a few times. This chain connects TRBV11-2 to TRBJ2-1; weak D call: TRBD1 (6 bases). Germline V gives CDR1 SGHAT, CDR2 FQNNGV. Trimming shortened V by 1 base and J by 10 bases, and 11 bases separated the two germline ends. The CDR3 totals 13 residues. CDR3 amino acids: CASSLGGTREQFF. CDR3 sequence (DNA): TGTGCCAGCAGCTTAGGGGGGACACGGGAGCAGTTCTTC.

V and J are TRBV2 and TRBJ1-1; no definite D call. Germline-derived CDR1 and CDR2 are SNHLY and FYNNEI. The CDR3 has 13 amino acids. V was pared by 1 base and J by 3 bases, with 6 bases between. CDR3 sequence reads: CASSEVRHTEAFF. The CDR3 bases are TGTGCCAGCAGTGAAGTGAGGCACACTGAAGCTTTCTTT.

The V gene is TRBV27, the J gene TRBJ2-5; 7 bases fit TRBD2. Germline CDR1 is MNHEY and CDR2 is SMNVEV (reference sequence). Losses at the gene ends were 6 bases for V and 1 base for J; bases not matched to a gene: 5. CDR3 size: 14 residues. In DNA, the CDR3 is TGTGCCAGCAGCCCTCTAGCGGTCCAAGAGACCCAGTACTTC. As protein: CASSPLAVQETQYF.